This T cell receptor (beta chain) was observed in a study of beta chain features in type 1 diabetes. Study-wide results and caveats: Whether HLA type influences TCRB rearrangement remained unresolved here. The naive, central memory and Treg TCRB repertoires showed an apparent similarity that was greater among patients than among healthy donors. All four CD4+ subsets of Type 1 diabetes patients contained TCRB CDR3s that were moderately but significantly shorter. Patients and controls would share equally any PCR tilt toward shorter templates.

Via the markers CD45RO/CCR7/CD25/CD127/CD95/CD27, stem cell-like memory, regulatory, central memory and naive CD4+ cells were sorted. This CDR3 is 15 amino acids long. Germline V gene data show CDR1 as MNHNY and CDR2 as SVGAGI (reference sequence). V was pared by 7 bases and J by 2 bases, with 7 bases of the junction left unmatched. This clone was observed a handful of times. No antigen is known for it. Expressed TCRB transcripts were sequenced, since all the RNA that had been isolated was reverse transcribed. Clones were read by immunoSEQ multiplex PCR, and TCRdb kept only the in-frame ones, dropping some. The repertoire holds under 250,000 clones, around 14% seen once, with roughly 0.02% in the top ten.

V usage is TRBV6-6 and J usage is TRBJ1-5, with 8 bases lining up with TRBD1. The sequenced sample consisted of naive CD4+ T cells from blood. The sequence came from a young man with type 1 diabetes. The CDR3 loop reads CASNPGQDGNQPQHF. The CDR3 DNA reads TGTGCCAGCAATCCGGGACAGGACGGCAATCAGCCCCAGCATTTT.